Following are 3 T cell receptor beta chains from one sample sequenced in a study of OX40 agonist ivuxolimab in advanced cancers. Clones were sequenced by immunoSEQ multiplex PCR, and TCRdb holds only the in-frame ones, with some missing. The table lists about 14,000 clones, 75% to 85% of them singletons. Here the sequenced sample was CD4+ or CD8+ T cells sorted from blood, taken in a trial of the OX40 agonist ivuxolimab. Receptors originate from an adult with an advanced solid tumor such as melanoma, head and neck, liver or kidney cancer.

With respect to this clone: Likely a read error: the CDR3 ends without its conserved phenylalanine or tryptophan. The DNA is omitted, as the CDR3 cannot be located on it reliably, and the CDR3 follows TCRdb's listing. The chain recombines TRBV20-1 with TRBJ1-1. Germline assignment: CDR1 DFQATT and CDR2 SNEGSKA (reference sequence). The CDR3 comprises 8 residues, both ends counted. CDR3 protein: CSATGPPG.

DNA of the CDR3: TGCGCCAGCGGGGCAGGGCGATCCTACGAGCAGTACTTC. It codes for CASGAGRSYEQYF. The J gene is TRBJ2-7, the V gene TRBV10-1, with D perhaps TRBD1 (5 bases). This CDR3 contains 13 residues. CDR1 is WNHNN and CDR2 is SYGVQD in the germline V gene (reference sequence). V lost 8 bases, J lost 1 base, and 12 bases lay in between.

The rearrangement joins TRBV19 to TRBJ2-1; TRBD2 aligns across 10 bases. Trimming took 8 bases from V and 3 from J; bases not matched to a gene: 4. The CDR3 is 14 residues long. The germline V gene has CDR1 LNHDA and CDR2 SQIVND (reference sequence). CDR3: CASSLAGDYNEQFF. CDR3 DNA sequence: TGTGCCAGTTCTCTAGCGGGGGACTACAATGAGCAGTTCTTC.